This T cell receptor beta chain was identified during a study of beta chain features in type 1 diabetes. Study conclusions and caveats: There was a possibility that cDNA sequencing over-represented cells with high TCR expression. Fewer insertions but more deletions were seen at VDJ junctions in type 1 diabetes patients. Moderate but significant shortening of TCRB CDR3s was recorded in all four CD4+ subsets from Type 1 diabetes patients.

This clone was seen more than once but under ten times. Its antigen is unknown. V was cut by 5 bases and J by 10 bases, with 12 bases left in between. The germline V gene encodes CDR1 SEHNR and CDR2 FQNEAQ (reference sequence). This CDR3 is 13 amino acids long. The study reverse transcribed the entire isolated RNA, so it sequenced expressed TCRB transcripts. Sequencing used immunoSEQ multiplex PCR; TCRdb keeps in-frame clones, though not all of them. The table lists hundreds of thousands of clones, roughly 13% of them singletons. The V gene is TRBV7-9, the J gene TRBJ1-6; D gene uncertain. Material: naive CD4+ T cells from blood. The clonotype originates from a man in his late teens or twenties with type 1 diabetes. The CDR3 DNA reads as TGTGCCAGCAGCCTGACCCCCGGCTCACCCCTCCACTTT. This sequence encodes CASSLTPGSPLHF.